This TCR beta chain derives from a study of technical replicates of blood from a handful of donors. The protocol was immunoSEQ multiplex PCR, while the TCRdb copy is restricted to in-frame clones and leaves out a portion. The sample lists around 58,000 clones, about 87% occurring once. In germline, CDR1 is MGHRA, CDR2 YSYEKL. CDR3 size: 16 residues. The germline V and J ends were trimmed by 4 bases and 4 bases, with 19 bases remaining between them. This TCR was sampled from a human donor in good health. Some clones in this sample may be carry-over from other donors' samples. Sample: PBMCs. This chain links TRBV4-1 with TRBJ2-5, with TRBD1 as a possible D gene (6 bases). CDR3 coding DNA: TGCGCCAGCAGCCTACGGTTACAGGGCGGGTCAGAGACCCAGTACTTC. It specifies CASSLRLQGGSETQYF.